This section outlines one TCR beta chain sequence together with its context. The antigen remains undetermined. V shed 11 bases and J 8 bases; nucleotides not matched to a gene: 15. This CDR3 has 14 residues. CDR1 and CDR2 from the germline V gene are LNHDA and SQIVND (reference sequence). These data come from a study of PD-1 blockade in classical Hodgkin lymphoma. Study conclusions and caveats: Newly diagnosed patients had baseline TCR diversity that was reportedly lower than that of healthy donors. Baseline diversity resembling that of newly diagnosed patients was seen in complete responders.

The data were produced by immunoSEQ multiplex PCR, yet TCRdb's version contains in-frame clones alone and is incomplete. This table has about 28,000 clones, around four fifths appearing once. Every single patient, without exception, relapsed after autologous stem cell transplantation, and brentuximab vedotin exposure varied. This chain links TRBV19 with TRBJ1-5; 7 positions match TRBD1. The source is a human donor with classical Hodgkin lymphoma. The sequenced sample was peripheral blood mononuclear cells (PBMCs), obtained before the second cycle of nivolumab. The CDR3 reads CASNTLDRVEPQHF. The CDR3 DNA reads TGTGCCTCGAATACATTAGACAGGGTTGAGCCCCAGCATTTT.